This paragraph covers one TCR beta chain sequence. This sample is drawn from a study of blood T cell repertoires in COVID-19. Turning to the study itself: COVID-19 samples, acute and convalescent, were from the United States, Italy and Spain. In each case, the material was cDNA or gDNA derived from T cells, B-cell-depleted T cells, or PBMCs.

This CDR3 spans 15 amino acids. CDR1 is SEHNR and CDR2 is FQNEAQ in the germline V gene (reference sequence). Trimming pared 2 bases from V and 0 bases from J, leaving 8 bases between. In the authors' workflow: Estimation of nucleated cell counts was performed using reference gene primer amplification. Using immunoSEQ multiplex PCR, the repertoire was profiled, and TCRdb retains in-frame clones only, with some absent. V, J and clone size reflect that table, while D and trimming were determined from the DNA. This sample has fewer than 130,000 clones, with more than 60% found just once. Sequencing input: peripheral blood. The chain recombines TRBV7-9 with TRBJ2-1, with D hard to call. This TCR was sampled from a man between 70 and 80 years old with active or convalescent COVID-19. CDR3 DNA: TGTGCCAGCAGCTTAACACGAACCTCCTACAATGAGCAGTTCTTC. Translation gives CASSLTRTSYNEQFF. Supplemented by reference TRBV7-9 and TRBJ2-1, the full variable domain reads DTGVSQNPRHKITKRGQNVTFRCDPISEHNRLYWYRQTLGQGPEFLTYFQNEAQLEKSRLLSDRFSAERPKGSFSTLEIQRTEQGDSAMYLCASSLTRTSYNEQFFGPGTRLTVL.